This record concerns one TCR beta chain sequence. The study sampled nominally healthy donors, though unrecorded immune exposures were likely. Use of 60 Vbeta and 13 Jbeta primers characterized the PCR. TCRdb keeps only in-frame clones here, not all; method: immunoSEQ multiplex PCR. The profile covers 100,000 to 120,000 clones, with roughly 80% appearing a single time and over 7% taken by the ten largest. These data originate in a study of cytomegalovirus exposure and HLA in healthy donors. The CDR3 runs 14 residues. Germline values: CDR1 SGHNT, CDR2 YYREEE (reference sequence). V lost 3 bases to trimming and J lost 2 bases, with 12 bases between them.

Sample: PBMCs. The TCR sequence derives from a woman aged 40-49 years in good health and CMV-seropositive. The V gene is TRBV5-4, the J gene TRBJ2-7; maybe TRBD2 (6 bases). The CDR3 DNA follows: TGTGCCAGCAGCTCCGGGACTTCAACCTACGAGCAGTACTTC. Translation: CASSSGTSTYEQYF.